The 10 T cell receptor beta chains in this list originate from one sample, sequenced in a study of monozygotic twins with inflammatory bowel disease. TCRdb derives one entry per CDR3 protein from the 5' RACE reads, leaving out DNA. The sample's table shows around 220,000 distinct CDR3 sequences. The sample was blood. These receptors were obtained from a human donor with ulcerative colitis or Crohn's disease, or a healthy co-twin of an affected twin (not recorded which).

This chain joins TRBV24-1 and TRBJ1-2; the TCRdb call, TRBD1, lacks DNA for checking. The CDR3 is 13 amino acids. Germline V CDR1 and CDR2: KGHDR, SFDVKD. This chain's CDR3 is CATSDRTGYGWTF.

The CDR3 spells CSARDPGHSYEQYF. This sequence joins TRBV20-1 and TRBJ2-7; TCRdb's D gene call, TRBD1, goes unchecked for lack of DNA. The CDR3 runs to 14 residues. Germline CDR1 is DFQATT and CDR2 is SNEGSKA (reference sequence).

The rearrangement links TRBV4-3 to TRBJ2-2; the D call from TCRdb, TRBD1, cannot be confirmed without DNA. The CDR3 consists of 16 residues. CDR1 LGHNA and CDR2 YSLEER come from the germline V gene. CDR3 region: CASSLQGSTDTGELFF.

The genes are TRBV20-1 and TRBJ1-1; as DNA is missing, the TRBD1 call by TCRdb cannot be tested. Looked up from germline, CDR1 is DFQATT and CDR2 is SNEGSKA (reference sequence). There are 14 residues in the CDR3. The CDR3 is CSANPAGQNTEAFF.

The chain links TRBV7-9 to TRBJ1-1; TCRdb's D call of TRBD1 is untestable without DNA. The CDR3 is 15 residues long. Germline CDR1 reads SEHNR; CDR2 reads FQNEAQ (reference sequence). The chain's CDR3 is CASSPPGGTNTEAFF.

V usage is TRBV7-8 and J usage is TRBJ1-1. Per germline, CDR1 SGHVS and CDR2 FQNEAQ. CDR3 length: 17 residues. CDR3 sequence reads: CASSLEQSRVGGTEAFF.

This CDR3 is CSVLVSPTGGNTIYF. The chain links TRBV29-1 to TRBJ1-3; TCRdb selects TRBD1, and the lack of DNA leaves this call unchecked. The CDR3 loop spans 15 amino acids. Germline V gene sequence: CDR1 SQVTM, CDR2 ANQGSEA. The complete variable domain, with remaining parts taken from reference TRBV29-1 and TRBJ1-3, reads SAVISQKPSRDICQRGTSLTIQCQVDSQVTMMFWYRQQPGQSLTLIATANQGSEATYESGFVIDKFPISRPNLTFSTLTVSNMSPEDSSIYLCSVLVSPTGGNTIYFGEGSWLTVV.

This chain uses TRBV5-4 with TRBJ1-4. The CDR3 is 13 amino acids. Germline CDR1 SGHNT, CDR2 YYREEE (reference sequence). Here the CDR3 reads CASSLKVNEKLFF. Full variable domain (remainder filled in from reference TRBV5-4 and TRBJ1-4): ETGVTQSPTHLIKTRGQQVTLRCSSQSGHNTVSWYQQALGQGPQFIFQYYREEENGRGNFPPRFSGLQFPNYSSELNVNALELDDSALYLCASSLKVNEKLFFGSGTQLSVL.

The chain joins TRBV4-2 to TRBJ2-1; no DNA is available, so the TRBD2 call from TCRdb remains unchecked. The germline CDR1 and CDR2 sequences are LGHNA and YNFKEQ. This CDR3 comprises 16 residues. The CDR3 protein is CASSQDRASGSPWQFF.

The gene calls are TRBV6-1 and TRBJ2-5; there is no DNA to check the TCRdb D call of TRBD1. CDR1 and CDR2 (germline): MNHNS, SASEGT. The CDR3 runs to 17 residues. The CDR3 sequence: CASSLQGSRGQLETQYF.